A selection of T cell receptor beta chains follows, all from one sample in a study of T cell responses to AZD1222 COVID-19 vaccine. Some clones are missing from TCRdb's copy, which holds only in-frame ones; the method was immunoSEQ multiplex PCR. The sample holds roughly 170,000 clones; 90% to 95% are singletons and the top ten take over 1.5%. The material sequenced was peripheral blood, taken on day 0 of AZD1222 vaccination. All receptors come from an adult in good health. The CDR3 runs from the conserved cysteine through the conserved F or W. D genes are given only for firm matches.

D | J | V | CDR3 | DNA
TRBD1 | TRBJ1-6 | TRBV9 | CASSVGQGGYNSPLHF | TGTGCCAGCAGCGTAGGACAGGGCGGCTATAATTCACCCCTCCACTTT
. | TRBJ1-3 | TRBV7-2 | CASSGNTPGNTIYF | TGTGCCAGCAGTGGAAATACACCCGGAAACACCATATATTTT
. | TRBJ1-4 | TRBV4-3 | CASSQDATNEKLFF | TGCGCCAGCAGCCAAGATGCAACTAATGAAAAACTGTTTTTT
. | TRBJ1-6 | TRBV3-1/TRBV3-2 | CASSQVETALHF | TGTGCCAGCAGCCAAGTTGAGACGGCACTCCACTTT
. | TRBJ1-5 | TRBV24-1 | CATSDSRTMGNQPQHF | TGTGCCACCAGTGACTCTAGGACAATGGGCAATCAGCCCCAGCATTTT
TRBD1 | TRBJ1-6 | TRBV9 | CASSAGDRANSPLHF | TGTGCCAGCAGCGCCGGGGACAGGGCAAATTCACCCCTCCACTTT
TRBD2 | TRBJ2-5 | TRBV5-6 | CASSLGSAGKETQYF | TGTGCCAGCAGCTTAGGGTCAGCGGGGAAAGAGACCCAGTACTTC
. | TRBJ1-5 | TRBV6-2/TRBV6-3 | CASSPPEDQPQHF | TGTGCCAGCAGTCCCCCGGAAGATCAGCCCCAGCATTTT
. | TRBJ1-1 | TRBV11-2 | CASTDRNTEAFF | TGTGCCAGCACCGACAGGAACACTGAAGCTTTCTTT
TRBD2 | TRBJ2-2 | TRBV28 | CATSGGGTGELFF | TGTGCCACCTCGGGGGGGGGCACCGGGGAGCTGTTTTTT
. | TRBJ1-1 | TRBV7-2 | CASSHGIHTEAFF | TGTGCCAGCAGTCACGGGATCCACACTGAAGCTTTCTTT
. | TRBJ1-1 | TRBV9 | CASSESGNTEAFF | TGTGCCAGCAGCGAATCAGGGAACACTGAAGCTTTCTTT
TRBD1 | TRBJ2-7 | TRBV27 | CASGGQGAIYEQYF | TGTGCCAGCGGGGGACAGGGGGCGATCTACGAGCAGTACTTC
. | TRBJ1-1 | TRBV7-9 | CASSPKTGMNTEAFF | TGTGCCAGCAGCCCGAAAACAGGAATGAACACTGAAGCTTTCTTT
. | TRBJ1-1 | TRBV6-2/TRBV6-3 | CASSWGGWDTEAFF | TGTGCCAGCAGTTGGGGGGGCTGGGACACTGAAGCTTTCTTT
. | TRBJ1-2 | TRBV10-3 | CAISDGRANGYTF | TGTGCCATCAGTGATGGCAGGGCGAATGGCTACACCTTC
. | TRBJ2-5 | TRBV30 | CAWKAQETQYF | TGTGCCTGGAAGGCCCAAGAGACCCAGTACTTC